Described below is a single TCR beta chain sequence and its context. The data stem from a study of shared clonotypes between healthy human individuals. Clones were read by immunoSEQ multiplex PCR, and TCRdb kept only the in-frame ones, dropping some. The data hold 1,400,000 or so clones, with 97% to 99% observed a single time. Trimming stripped 1 base from V and 2 bases from J, with 10 bases between. The CDR3 has 15 amino acids. Germline V gene lookup returns CDR1 LGHNA and CDR2 YSLEER. This sequence was found in a man younger than 45 in good health. The chain couples TRBV4-3 to TRBJ2-3, with D perhaps matching TRBD2 (5 bases). Material for sequencing was naive CD4+ T cells sorted from blood. The subset denotes: CD45RA+ positively selected. The CDR3 DNA is TGCGCCAGCAGCCAAGGGGCCGGGAACACAGATACGCAGTATTTT. It specifies CASSQGAGNTDTQYF.